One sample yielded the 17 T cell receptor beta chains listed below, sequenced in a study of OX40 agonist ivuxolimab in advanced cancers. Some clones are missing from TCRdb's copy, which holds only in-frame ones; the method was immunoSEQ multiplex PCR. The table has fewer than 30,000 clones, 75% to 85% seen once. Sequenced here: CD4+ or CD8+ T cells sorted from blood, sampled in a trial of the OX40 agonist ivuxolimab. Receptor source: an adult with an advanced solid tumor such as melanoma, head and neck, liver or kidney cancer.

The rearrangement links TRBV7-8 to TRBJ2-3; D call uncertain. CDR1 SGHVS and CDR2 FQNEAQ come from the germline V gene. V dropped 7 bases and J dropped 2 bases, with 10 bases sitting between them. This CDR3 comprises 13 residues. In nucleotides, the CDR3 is TGTGCCAGCACCCCCCAGGCCACAGATACGCAGTATTTT. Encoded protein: CASTPQATDTQYF.

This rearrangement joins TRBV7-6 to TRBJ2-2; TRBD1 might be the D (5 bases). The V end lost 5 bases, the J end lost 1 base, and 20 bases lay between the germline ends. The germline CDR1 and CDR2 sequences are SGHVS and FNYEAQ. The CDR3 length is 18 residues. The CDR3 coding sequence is TGTGCCAGCAGCCTTGAGCCCAGGGTGTTAGAGAACACCGGGGAGCTGTTTTTT. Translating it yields CASSLEPRVLENTGELFF.

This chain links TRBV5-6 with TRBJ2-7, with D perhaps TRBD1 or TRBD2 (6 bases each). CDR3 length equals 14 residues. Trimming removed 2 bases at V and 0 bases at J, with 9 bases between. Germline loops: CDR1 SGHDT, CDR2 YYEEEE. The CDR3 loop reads CASSLGGSSYEQYF. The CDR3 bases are TGTGCCAGCAGCTTAGGGGGGAGCTCCTACGAGCAGTACTTC.

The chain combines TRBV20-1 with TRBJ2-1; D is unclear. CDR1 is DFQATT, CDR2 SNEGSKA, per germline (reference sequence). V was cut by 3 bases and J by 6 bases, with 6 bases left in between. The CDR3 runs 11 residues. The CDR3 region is CSASLGNEQFF. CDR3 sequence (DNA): TGCAGTGCTAGCTTGGGCAATGAGCAGTTCTTC.

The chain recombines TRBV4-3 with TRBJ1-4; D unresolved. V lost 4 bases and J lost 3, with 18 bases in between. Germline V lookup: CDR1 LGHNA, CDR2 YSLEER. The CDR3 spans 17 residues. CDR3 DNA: TGCGCCAGCAGCCTCAGAAGTCCCTTGCAGGCTAATGAAAAACTGTTTTTT. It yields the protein CASSLRSPLQANEKLFF.

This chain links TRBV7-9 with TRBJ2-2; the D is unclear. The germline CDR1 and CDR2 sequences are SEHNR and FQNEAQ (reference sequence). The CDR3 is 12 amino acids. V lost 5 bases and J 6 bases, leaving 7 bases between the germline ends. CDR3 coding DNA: TGTGCCAGCAGCATAATGTCCGGGGAGCTGTTTTTT. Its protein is CASSIMSGELFF.

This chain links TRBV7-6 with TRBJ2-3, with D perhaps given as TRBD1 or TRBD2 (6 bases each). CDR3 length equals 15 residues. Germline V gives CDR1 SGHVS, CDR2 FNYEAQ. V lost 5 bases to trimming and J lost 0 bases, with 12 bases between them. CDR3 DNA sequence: TGTGCCAGCAGCCGATCGGGGGCCAGCACAGATACGCAGTATTTT. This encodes CASSRSGASTDTQYF.

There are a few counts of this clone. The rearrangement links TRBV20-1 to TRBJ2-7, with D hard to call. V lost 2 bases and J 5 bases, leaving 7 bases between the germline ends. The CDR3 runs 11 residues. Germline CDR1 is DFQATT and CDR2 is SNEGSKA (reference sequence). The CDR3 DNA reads TGCAGTGCTAGAAAGGGTAACGAGCAGTACTTC. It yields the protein CSARKGNEQYF.

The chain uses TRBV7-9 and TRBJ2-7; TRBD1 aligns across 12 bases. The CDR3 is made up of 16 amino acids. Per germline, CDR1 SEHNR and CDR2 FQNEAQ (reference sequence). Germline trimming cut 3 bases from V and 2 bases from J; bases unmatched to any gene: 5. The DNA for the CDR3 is TGTGCCAGCAGCTTTCCGGGACAGGGGGCGGCCTACGAGCAGTACTTC. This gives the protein CASSFPGQGAAYEQYF.

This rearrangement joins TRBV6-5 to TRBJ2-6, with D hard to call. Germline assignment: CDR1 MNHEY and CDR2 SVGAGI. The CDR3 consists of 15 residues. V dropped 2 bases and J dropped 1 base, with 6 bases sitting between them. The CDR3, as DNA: TGTGCCAGCAGTTACAAGCCTTCTGGGGCCAACGTCCTGACTTTC. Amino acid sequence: CASSYKPSGANVLTF.

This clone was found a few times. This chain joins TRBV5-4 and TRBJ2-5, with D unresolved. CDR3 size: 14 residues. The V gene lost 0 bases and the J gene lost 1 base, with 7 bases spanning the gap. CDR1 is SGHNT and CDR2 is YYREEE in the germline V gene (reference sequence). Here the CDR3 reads CASSLDDSQETQYF. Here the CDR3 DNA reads TGTGCCAGCAGCTTGGATGACTCCCAAGAGACCCAGTACTTC.

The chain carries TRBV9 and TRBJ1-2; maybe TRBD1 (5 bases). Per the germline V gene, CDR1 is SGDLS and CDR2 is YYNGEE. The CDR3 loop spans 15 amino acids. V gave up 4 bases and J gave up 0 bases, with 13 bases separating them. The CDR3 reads CASSSGEGTNYGYTF. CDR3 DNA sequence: TGTGCCAGCAGCTCCGGGGAGGGGACTAACTATGGCTACACCTTC.

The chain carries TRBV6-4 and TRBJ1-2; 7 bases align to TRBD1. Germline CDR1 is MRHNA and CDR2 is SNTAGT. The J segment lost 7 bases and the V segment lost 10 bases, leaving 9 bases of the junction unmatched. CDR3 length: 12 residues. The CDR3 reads CAMRQGGFGYTF. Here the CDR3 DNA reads TGTGCCATGAGACAGGGAGGATTTGGCTACACCTTC.

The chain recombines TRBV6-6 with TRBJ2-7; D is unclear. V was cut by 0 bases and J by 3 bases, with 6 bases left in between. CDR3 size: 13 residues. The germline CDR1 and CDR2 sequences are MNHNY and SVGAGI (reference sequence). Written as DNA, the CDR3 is TGTGCCAGCAGTTACTCGAGCAGCTACGAGCAGTACTTC. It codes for CASSYSSSYEQYF.

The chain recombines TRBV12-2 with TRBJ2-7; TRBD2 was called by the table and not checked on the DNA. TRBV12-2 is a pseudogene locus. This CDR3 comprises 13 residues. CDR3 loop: CASRVGRDYEQYF. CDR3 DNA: TGTGCAAGTCGGGTGGGGAGGGACTACGAGCAGTACTTC.

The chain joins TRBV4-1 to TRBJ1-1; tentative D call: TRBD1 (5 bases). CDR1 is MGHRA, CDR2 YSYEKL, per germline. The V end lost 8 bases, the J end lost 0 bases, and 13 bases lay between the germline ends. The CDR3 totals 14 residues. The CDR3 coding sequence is TGCGCCAGCCGCAGCAGGGAACTGAACACTGAAGCTTTCTTT. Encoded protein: CASRSRELNTEAFF.

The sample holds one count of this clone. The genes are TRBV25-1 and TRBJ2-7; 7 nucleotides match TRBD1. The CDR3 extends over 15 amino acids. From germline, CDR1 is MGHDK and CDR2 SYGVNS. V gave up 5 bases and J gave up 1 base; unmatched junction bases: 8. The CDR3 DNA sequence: TGTGCCAGCAGTAGGGGGCAGGGCTATTCCTACGAGCAGTACTTC. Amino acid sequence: CASSRGQGYSYEQYF.